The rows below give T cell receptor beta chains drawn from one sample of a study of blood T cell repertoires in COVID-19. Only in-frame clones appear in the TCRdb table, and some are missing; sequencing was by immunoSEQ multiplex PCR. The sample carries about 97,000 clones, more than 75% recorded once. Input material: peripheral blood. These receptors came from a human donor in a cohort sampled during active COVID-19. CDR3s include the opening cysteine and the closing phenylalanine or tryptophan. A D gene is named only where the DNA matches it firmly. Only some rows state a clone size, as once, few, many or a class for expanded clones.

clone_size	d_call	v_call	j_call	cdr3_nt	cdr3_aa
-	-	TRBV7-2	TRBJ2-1	TGTGCCAGCAGCTTAAACCCGGGGGTAGTGGATGAGCAGTTCTTC	CASSLNPGVVDEQFF
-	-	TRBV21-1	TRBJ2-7	TGTGCCAGCAGCTACACGTCGGGACAGGGCTCCTACGAGCAGTACTTC	CASSYTSGQGSYEQYF
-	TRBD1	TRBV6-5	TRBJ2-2	TGTGCCAGCATCTTGGACAGGGTGGGGACCGGGGAGCTGTTTTTT	CASILDRVGTGELFF
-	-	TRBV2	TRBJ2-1	TGTGCCAGCAGACTCCGGGGCTACAATGAGCAGTTCTTC	CASRLRGYNEQFF
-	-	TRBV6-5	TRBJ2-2	TGTGCCACCGATACCGGGACACCCACCGGGGAGCTGTTTTTT	CATDTGTPTGELFF
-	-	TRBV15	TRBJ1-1	TGTGCCACCAGCAGAGAAGGGGTGGGCACTGAAGCTTTCTTT	CATSREGVGTEAFF
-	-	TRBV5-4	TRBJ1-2	TGTGCCAGCAGCTTGGACTTAGGGGGTGGCTACACCTTC	CASSLDLGGGYTF
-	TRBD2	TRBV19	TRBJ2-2	TGTGCCAGTAGTATCTCGGAGCCTAGCGGGAGGACGAACACCGGGGAGCTGTTTTTT	CASSISEPSGRTNTGELFF
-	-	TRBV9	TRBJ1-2	TGTGCCAGCAGCCAGGCAGACTATGGCTACACCTTC	CASSQADYGYTF
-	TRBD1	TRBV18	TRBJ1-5	TGTGCCAGCTCACCACGGACAGGGCCTAATCAGCCCCAGCATTTT	CASSPRTGPNQPQHF
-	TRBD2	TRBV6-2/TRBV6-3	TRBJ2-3	TGTGCCAGCAGTTACGGTTGGGAGCGGGAGTACAGCGCAGATACGCAGTATTTT	CASSYGWEREYSADTQYF
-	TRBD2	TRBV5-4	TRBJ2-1	TGTGCCAGCAGCTTGGGTCCGTCTAGCGGGAGGGGGTCGAATGAGCAGTTCTTC	CASSLGPSSGRGSNEQFF
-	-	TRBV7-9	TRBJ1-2	TGTGCCAGCAGCTTAGAGGGGGGGGCGGCTGGCTACACCTTC	CASSLEGGAAGYTF
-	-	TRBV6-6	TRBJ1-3	TGTGCCAGCAGTTACGGGGCGGTGATCTCTGGAAACACCATATATTTT	CASSYGAVISGNTIYF
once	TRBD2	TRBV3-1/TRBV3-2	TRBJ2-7	TGTGCCAGCAGCCCGATTGGGGAGGGCCGGGACGAGCAGTACTTC	CASSPIGEGRDEQYF
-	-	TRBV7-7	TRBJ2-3	TGTGCTAGCAGCTTAGGACAGAAAGATACGCAGTATTTT	CASSLGQKDTQYF
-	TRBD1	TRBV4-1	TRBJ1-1	TGCGCCAGCAGCCAAATGACAGGGGTTAGCGAAGCTTTCTTT	CASSQMTGVSEAFF
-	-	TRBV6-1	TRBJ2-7	TGTGCCAGCAGTGACAACAGGGATTACGAGCAGTACTTC	CASSDNRDYEQYF
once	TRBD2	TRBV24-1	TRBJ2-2	TGTGCCACCAGTGATTTTTTATTGGTTTCTAGCGGGAGACCGGGGGAGCTGTTTTTT	CATSDFLLVSSGRPGELFF
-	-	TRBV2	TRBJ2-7	TGTGCCAGCATCGACATCCCCTTGAACGAGCAGTACTTC	CASIDIPLNEQYF
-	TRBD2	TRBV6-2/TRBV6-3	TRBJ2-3	TGTGCCAGCAGCGGGACTAGCGGGAGGGGTACGCAGTATTTT	CASSGTSGRGTQYF
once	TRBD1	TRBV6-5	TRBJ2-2	TGTGCCAGCTCCACAGGGGTACCCGGGGAGCTGTTTTTT	CASSTGVPGELFF
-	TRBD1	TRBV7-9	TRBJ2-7	TGTGCCAGCAGCCCGACCGGGACAGGGAGATACGAGCAGTACTTC	CASSPTGTGRYEQYF
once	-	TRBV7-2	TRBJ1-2	TGTGCCAGCAGCTTAGGGGCAGGGGACTATGGCTACACCTTC	CASSLGAGDYGYTF
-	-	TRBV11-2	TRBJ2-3	TGTGCCAGCAGCTTAAGGCGGAGTGCTGGCACAGATACGCAGTATTTT	CASSLRRSAGTDTQYF
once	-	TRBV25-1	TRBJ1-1	TGTGCCACCGAAATAGAGGCTGAAGCTTTCTTT	CATEIEAEAFF
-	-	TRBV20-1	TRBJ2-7	TGCAGTGCCCTCCGGAGCAACGAGCAGTACTTC	CSALRSNEQYF
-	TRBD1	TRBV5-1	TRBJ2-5	TGCGCCAGCAGCTTGCAGGGGGCACGGGAGACCCAGTACTTC	CASSLQGARETQYF
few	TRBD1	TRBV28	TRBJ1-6	TGTGCCAGCAGTTTAGACAGGGGCTTTTCACCCCTCCACTTT	CASSLDRGFSPLHF
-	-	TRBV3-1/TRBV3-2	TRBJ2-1	TGTGCCAGCAGCTACCAAGGAGCGGGTGAGCAGTTCTTC	CASSYQGAGEQFF
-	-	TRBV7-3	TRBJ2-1	TGTGCCAGCAGCTTAGGTCCAGAACTAGAGCAGTTCTTC	CASSLGPELEQFF
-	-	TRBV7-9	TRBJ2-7	TGTGCCAGCAGCCGAACTACGGGCTCCTACGAGCAGTACTTC	CASSRTTGSYEQYF
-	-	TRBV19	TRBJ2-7	TGTGCCAGTAGTATGGTTGGGGGCCGGTATCGGGACGAGCAGTACTTC	CASSMVGGRYRDEQYF
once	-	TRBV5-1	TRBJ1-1	TGCGCCAGCAGCGGGCATAAGACAGGCACTGAAGCTTTCTTT	CASSGHKTGTEAFF
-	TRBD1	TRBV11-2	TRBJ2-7	TGTGCCAGCAGCTTTTGGACAGGCAGCTACTACGAGCAGTACTTC	CASSFWTGSYYEQYF
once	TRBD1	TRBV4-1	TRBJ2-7	TGCGCCAGCAGCCCAGGACAGGGGGCGTTTCTCGAGCAGTACTTC	CASSPGQGAFLEQYF
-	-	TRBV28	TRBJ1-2	TGTGCCAGCCGGGGTAACTATGGCTACACCTTC	CASRGNYGYTF
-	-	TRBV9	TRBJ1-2	TGTGCCAGCAGGCAGGGGCAGAACTATGGCTACACCTTC	CASRQGQNYGYTF
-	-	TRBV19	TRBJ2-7	TGTGCCAGTAGTGTTCAGGGGAGCTCCTACGAGCAGTACTTC	CASSVQGSSYEQYF
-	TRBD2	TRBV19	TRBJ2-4	TGTGCCAGTACTGTGGACGGGGGGGCGGCCAAAAACATTCAGTACTTC	CASTVDGGAAKNIQYF
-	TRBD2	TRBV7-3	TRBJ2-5	TGTGCCAGCAGCCCTCATGCCGGGACTAGCGGGACCCACGAAGAGACCCAGTACTTC	CASSPHAGTSGTHEETQYF
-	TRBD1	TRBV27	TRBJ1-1	TGTGCCAGCAGTCCACCCTACAGGGGCCGACCTCTCCTGAACACTGAAGCTTTCTTT	CASSPPYRGRPLLNTEAFF
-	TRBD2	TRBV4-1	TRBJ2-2	TGCGCCAGCAGGGGACTAGCGGGGCTAAACACCGGGGAGCTGTTTTTT	CASRGLAGLNTGELFF
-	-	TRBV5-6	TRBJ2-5	TGTGCCAGCAGCTGGAGGGACAGTAAAGAGACCCAGTACTTC	CASSWRDSKETQYF
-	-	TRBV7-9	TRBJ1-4	TGTGCCAGCAGCTTAGATCAGGGGAATGAAAAACTGTTTTTT	CASSLDQGNEKLFF
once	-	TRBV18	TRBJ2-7	TGTGCCAGCTCACCACGCGCAGGCCCCCTCTACGAGCAGTACTTC	CASSPRAGPLYEQYF